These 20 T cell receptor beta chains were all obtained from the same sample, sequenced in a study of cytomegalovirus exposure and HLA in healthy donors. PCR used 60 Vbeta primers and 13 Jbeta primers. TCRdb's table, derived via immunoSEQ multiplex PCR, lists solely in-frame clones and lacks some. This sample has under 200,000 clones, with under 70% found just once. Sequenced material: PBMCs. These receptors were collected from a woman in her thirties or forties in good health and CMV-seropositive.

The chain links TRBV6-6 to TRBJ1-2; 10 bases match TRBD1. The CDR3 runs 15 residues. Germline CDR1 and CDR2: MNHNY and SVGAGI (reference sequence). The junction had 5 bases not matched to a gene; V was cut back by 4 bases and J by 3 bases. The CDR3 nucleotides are TGTGCCAGCAGTTTGGACAGGGGGTATGACTATGGCTACACCTTC. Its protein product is CASSLDRGYDYGYTF.

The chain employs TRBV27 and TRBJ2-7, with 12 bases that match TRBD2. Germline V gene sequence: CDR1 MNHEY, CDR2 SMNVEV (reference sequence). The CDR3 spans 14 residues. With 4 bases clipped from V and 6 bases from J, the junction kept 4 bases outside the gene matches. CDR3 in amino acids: CASSSTSGRVEQYF. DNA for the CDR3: TGTGCCAGCAGTTCGACTAGCGGGAGAGTCGAGCAGTACTTC.

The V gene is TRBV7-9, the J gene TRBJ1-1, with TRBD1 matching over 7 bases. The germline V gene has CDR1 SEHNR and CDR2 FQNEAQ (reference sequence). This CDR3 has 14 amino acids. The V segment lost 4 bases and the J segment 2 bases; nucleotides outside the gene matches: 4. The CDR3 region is CASSSGTANTEAFF. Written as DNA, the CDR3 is TGTGCCAGCAGCTCCGGGACAGCAAACACTGAAGCTTTCTTT.

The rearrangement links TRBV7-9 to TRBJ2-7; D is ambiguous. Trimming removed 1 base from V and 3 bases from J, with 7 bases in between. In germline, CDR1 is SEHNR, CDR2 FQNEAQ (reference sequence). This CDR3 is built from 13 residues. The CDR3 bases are TGTGCCAGCAGCTTAGTGAACAGCTACGAGCAGTACTTC. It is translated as CASSLVNSYEQYF.

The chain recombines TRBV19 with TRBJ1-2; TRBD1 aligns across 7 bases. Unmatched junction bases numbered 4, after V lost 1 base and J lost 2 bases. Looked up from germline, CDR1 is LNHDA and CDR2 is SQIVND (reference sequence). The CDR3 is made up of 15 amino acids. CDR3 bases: TGTGCCAGTAGTATAGCAGGGACAGAGAACTATGGCTACACCTTC. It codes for CASSIAGTENYGYTF.

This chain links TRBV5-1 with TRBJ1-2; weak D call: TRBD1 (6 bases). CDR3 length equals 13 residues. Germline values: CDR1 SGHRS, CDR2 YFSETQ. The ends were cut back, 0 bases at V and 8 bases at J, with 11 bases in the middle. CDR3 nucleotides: TGCGCCAGCAGCTTGGGAAACAGGGACGGCTACACCTTC. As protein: CASSLGNRDGYTF. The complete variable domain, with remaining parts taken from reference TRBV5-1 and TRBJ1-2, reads KAGVTQTPRYLIKTRGQQVTLSCSPISGHRSVSWYQQTPGQGLQFLFEYFSETQRNKGNFPGRFSGRQFSNSRSEMNVSTLELGDSALYLCASSLGNRDGYTFGSGTRLTVV.

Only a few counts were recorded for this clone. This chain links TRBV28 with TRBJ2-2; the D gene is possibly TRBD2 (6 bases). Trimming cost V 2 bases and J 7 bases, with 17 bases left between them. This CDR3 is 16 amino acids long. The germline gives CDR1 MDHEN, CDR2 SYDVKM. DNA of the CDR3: TGTGCCAGCAGTTTAACGGGCGAGGAGGAGGGCGGGGAGCTGTTTTTT. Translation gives CASSLTGEEEGGELFF.

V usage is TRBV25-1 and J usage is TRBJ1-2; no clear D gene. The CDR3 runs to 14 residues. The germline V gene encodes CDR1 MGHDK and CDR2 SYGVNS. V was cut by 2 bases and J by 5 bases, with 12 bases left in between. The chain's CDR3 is CASSERRSGYGYTF. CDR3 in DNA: TGTGCCAGCAGTGAAAGAAGGAGTGGGTATGGCTACACCTTC.

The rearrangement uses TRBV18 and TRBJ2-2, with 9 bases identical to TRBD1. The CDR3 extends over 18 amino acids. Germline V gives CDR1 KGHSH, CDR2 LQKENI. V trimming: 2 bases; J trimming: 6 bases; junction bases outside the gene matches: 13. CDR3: CASSPARTGGDASGELFF. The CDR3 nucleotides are TGTGCCAGCTCACCAGCCCGCACAGGGGGCGATGCATCCGGGGAGCTGTTTTTT. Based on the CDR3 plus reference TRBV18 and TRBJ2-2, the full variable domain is NAGVMQNPRHLVRRRGQEARLRCSPMKGHSHVYWYRQLPEEGLKFMVYLQKENIIDESGMPKERFSAEFPKEGPSILRIQQVVRGDSAAYFCASSPARTGGDASGELFFGEGSRLTVL.

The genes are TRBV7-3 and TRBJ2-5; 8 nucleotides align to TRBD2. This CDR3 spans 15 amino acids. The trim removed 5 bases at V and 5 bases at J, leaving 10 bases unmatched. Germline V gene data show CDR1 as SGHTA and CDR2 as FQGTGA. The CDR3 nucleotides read TGTGCCAGCAGCCTCCCGCATGGCGGGGGGGAGACCCAGTACTTC. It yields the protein CASSLPHGGGETQYF.

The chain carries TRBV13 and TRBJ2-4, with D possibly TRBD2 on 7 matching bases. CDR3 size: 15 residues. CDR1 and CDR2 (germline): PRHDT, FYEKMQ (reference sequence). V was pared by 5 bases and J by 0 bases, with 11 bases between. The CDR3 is CASSPGGGAKNIQYF. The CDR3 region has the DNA TGTGCCAGCAGCCCGGGGGGCGGAGCCAAAAACATTCAGTACTTC.

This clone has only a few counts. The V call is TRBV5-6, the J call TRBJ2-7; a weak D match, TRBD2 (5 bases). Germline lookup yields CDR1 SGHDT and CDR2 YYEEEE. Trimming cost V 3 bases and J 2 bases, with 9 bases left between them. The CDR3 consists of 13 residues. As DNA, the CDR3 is TGTGCCAGCAGCTCGGGGAGACCCTACGAGCAGTACTTC. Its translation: CASSSGRPYEQYF.

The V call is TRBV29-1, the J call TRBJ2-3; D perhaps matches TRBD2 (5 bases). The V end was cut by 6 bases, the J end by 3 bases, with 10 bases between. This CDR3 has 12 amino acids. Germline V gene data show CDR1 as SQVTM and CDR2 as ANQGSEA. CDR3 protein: CSVTRGTDTQYF. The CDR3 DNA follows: TGCAGCGTCACTAGAGGAACAGATACGCAGTATTTT.

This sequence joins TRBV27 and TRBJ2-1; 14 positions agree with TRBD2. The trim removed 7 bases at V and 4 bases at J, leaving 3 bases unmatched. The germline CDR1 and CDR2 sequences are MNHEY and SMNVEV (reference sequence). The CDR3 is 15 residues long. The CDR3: CASTRTSGGYNEQFF. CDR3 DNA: TGTGCCAGCACCCGGACTAGCGGGGGGTACAATGAGCAGTTCTTC.

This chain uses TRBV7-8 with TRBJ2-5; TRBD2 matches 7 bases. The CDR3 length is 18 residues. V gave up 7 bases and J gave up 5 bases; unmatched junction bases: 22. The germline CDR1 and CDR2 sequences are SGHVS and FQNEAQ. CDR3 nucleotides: TGTGCCAGCATCCCATCCAGCCTGGGCCGGGAGGAGCGGGAGACCCAGTACTTC. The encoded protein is CASIPSSLGREERETQYF.

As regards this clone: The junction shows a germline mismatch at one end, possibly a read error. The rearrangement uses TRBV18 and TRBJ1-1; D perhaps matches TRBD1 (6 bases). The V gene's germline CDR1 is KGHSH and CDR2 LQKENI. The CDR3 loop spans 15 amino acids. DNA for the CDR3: TGTGCCAGCACACCCACGACAGGAAAGAACACTGAAGCTTTCTTT. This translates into CASTPTTGKNTEAFF. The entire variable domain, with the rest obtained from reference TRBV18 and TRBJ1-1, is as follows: NAGVMQNPRHLVRRRGQEARLRCSPMKGHSHVYWYRQLPEEGLKFMVYLQKENIIDESGMPKERFSAEFPKEGPSILRIQQVVRGDSAAYFCASTPTTGKNTEAFFGQGTRLTVV.

The CDR3 DNA follows: TGTGCCAGTAAACAGACTACGAACACCGGGGAGCTGTTTTTT. Its translation is CASKQTTNTGELFF. J is TRBJ2-2 and V is TRBV6-1; D possibly corresponds to TRBD2 (5 bases). The CDR3 spans 14 residues. CDR1 MNHNS and CDR2 SASEGT come from the germline V gene. Trimming took off 9 bases at V and 0 bases at J, with 11 bases between the two ends.

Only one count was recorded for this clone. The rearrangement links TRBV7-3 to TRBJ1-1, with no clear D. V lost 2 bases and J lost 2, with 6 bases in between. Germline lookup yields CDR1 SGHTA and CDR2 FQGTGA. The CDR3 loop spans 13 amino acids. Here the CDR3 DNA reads TGTGCCAGCAGCTTACTGTCCAACACTGAAGCTTTCTTT. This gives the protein CASSLLSNTEAFF.

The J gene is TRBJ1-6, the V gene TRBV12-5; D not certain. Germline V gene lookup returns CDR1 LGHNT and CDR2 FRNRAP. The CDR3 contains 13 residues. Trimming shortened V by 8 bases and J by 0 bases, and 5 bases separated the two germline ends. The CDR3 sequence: CASTGSYNSPLHF. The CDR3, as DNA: TGTGCTAGTACGGGCTCCTATAATTCACCCCTCCACTTT.

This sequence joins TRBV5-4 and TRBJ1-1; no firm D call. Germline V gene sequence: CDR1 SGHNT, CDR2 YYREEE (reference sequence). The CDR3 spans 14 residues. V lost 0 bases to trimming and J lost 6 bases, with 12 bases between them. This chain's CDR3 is CASSLEAGGAEAFF. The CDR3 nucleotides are TGTGCCAGCAGCTTGGAAGCGGGCGGGGCTGAAGCTTTCTTT.